This TCR beta chain is from a study of T cells after yellow fever vaccination. Template-switching 5'RACE yielded the TCR cDNA; a universal primer site and UMIs were added in the process. TCRdb reprocessed the 5' RACE reads via MiXCR and lists one record per CDR3 protein. The data hold roughly 520,000 distinct CDR3 sequences, with 21% observed a single time. Overall study results and limits: Compared with primary, the secondary response was weaker and peaked at day 5, not 15. A small proportion of clonotypes was detected in both the CD4 and CD8 compartments.

The CDR3 sequence is 15 residues long. Germline lookup yields CDR1 SGHAT and CDR2 FQNNGV. Trimming cost V 5 bases and J 5 bases; bases outside gene matches: 6. For this clonotype: Its antigen is unidentified.

The chain combines TRBV11-2 with TRBJ2-1; TRBD2 matches 10 bases. This TCR derives from a man in his late teens or twenties who received the YFV17D yellow fever vaccine. The input for sequencing was PBMCs, taken roughly 20 days after the first yellow fever vaccination. CDR3 nucleotides: TGTGCCAGCAGCCATAGCGGGGGGCCGCACAATGAGCAGTTCTTC. The encoded protein is CASSHSGGPHNEQFF. The entire variable domain, with the rest obtained from reference TRBV11-2 and TRBJ2-1, is as follows: EAGVAQSPRYKIIEKRQSVAFWCNPISGHATLYWYQQILGQGPKLLIQFQNNGVVDDSQLPKDRFSAERLKGVDSTLKIQPAKLEDSAVYLCASSHSGGPHNEQFFGPGTRLTVL.